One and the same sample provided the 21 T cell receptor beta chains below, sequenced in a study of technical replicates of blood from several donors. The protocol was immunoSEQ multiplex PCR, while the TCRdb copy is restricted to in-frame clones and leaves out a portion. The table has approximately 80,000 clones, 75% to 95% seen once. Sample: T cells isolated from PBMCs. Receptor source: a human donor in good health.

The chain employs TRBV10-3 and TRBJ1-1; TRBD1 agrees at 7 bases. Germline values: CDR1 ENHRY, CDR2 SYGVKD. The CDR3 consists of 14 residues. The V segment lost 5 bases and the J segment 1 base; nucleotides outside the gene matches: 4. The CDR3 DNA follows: TGTGCCATCAGTCTGACAGGGAAGAACACTGAAGCTTTCTTT. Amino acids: CAISLTGKNTEAFF.

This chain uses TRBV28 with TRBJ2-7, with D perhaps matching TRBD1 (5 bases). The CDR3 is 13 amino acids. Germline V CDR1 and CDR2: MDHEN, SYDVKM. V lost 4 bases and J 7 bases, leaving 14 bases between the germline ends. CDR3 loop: CASSSGQRSEQYF. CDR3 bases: TGTGCCAGCAGTTCCGGACAACGGTCGGAGCAGTACTTC.

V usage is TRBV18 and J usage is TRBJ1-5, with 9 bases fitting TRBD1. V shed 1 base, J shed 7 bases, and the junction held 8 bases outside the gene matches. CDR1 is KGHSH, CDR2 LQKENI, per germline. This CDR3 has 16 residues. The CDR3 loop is CASSPQLRTGEQPQHF. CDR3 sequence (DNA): TGTGCCAGCTCACCACAGTTGAGGACAGGGGAACAGCCCCAGCATTTT.

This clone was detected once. The CDR3 spells CASSEGTGGADTQYF. The CDR3 DNA is TGTGCCAGCAGTGAAGGGACAGGGGGCGCAGATACGCAGTATTTT. This chain connects TRBV25-1 to TRBJ2-3; 12 positions agree with TRBD1. Losses at the gene ends were 2 bases for V and 4 bases for J; bases not matched to a gene: 1. The CDR3 runs 15 residues. CDR1 is MGHDK and CDR2 is SYGVNS in the germline V gene.

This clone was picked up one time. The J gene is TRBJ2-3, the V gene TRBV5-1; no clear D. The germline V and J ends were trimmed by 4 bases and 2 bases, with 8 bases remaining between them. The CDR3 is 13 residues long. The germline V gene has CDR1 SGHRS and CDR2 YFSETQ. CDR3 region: CASSAQNTDTQYF. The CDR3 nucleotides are TGCGCCAGCAGCGCACAGAACACAGATACGCAGTATTTT.

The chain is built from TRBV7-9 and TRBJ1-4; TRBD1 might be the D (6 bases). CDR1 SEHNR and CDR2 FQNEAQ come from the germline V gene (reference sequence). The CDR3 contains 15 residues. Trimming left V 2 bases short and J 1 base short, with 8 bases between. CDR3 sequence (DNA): TGTGCCAGCAGCTTAACACAGGGAACTAATGAAAAACTGTTTTTT. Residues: CASSLTQGTNEKLFF.

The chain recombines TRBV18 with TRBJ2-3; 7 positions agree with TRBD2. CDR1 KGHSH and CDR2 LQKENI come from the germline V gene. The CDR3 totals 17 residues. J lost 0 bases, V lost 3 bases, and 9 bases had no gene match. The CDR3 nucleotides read TGTGCCAGCTCACCTATTTCTAGCGGTACTAGCACAGATACGCAGTATTTT. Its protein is CASSPISSGTSTDTQYF.

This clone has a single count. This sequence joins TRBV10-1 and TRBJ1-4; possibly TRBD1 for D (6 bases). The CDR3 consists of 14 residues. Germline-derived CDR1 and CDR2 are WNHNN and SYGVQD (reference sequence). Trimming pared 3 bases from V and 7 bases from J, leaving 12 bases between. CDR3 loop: CASSESGDGEKLFF. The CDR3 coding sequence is TGCGCCAGCAGTGAATCAGGGGACGGTGAAAAACTGTTTTTT.

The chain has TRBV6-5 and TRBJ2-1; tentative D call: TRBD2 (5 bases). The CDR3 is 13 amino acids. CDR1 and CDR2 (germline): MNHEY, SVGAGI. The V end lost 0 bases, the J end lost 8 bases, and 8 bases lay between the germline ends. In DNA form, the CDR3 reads TGTGCCAGCAGTTACTCGTTGGGAGATGAGCAGTTCTTC. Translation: CASSYSLGDEQFF.

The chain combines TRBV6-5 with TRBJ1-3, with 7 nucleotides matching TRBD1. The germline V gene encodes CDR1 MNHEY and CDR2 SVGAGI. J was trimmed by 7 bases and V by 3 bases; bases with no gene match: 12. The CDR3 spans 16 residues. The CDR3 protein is CASSYDQGVASNTIYF. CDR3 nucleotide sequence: TGTGCCAGCAGTTATGATCAGGGGGTGGCCTCCAACACCATATATTTT.

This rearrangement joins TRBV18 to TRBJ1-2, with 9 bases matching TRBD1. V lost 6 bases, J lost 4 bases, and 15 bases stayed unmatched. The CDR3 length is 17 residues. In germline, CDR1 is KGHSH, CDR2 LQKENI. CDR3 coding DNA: TGTGCCAGCTCCCCCCAGGACAGGGGTTTCGCCGGCTATGGCTACACCTTC. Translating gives CASSPQDRGFAGYGYTF.

Written as DNA, the CDR3 is TGTGCCAGCTACCCCAGGAGGGAACGGAGCGAGCAGTACTTC. As protein: CASYPRRERSEQYF. The rearrangement uses TRBV6-5 and TRBJ2-7; tentatively, D is TRBD2 (6 bases). This CDR3 comprises 14 residues. Germline values: CDR1 MNHEY, CDR2 SVGAGI. Trimming pared 8 bases from V and 6 bases from J, leaving 20 bases between.

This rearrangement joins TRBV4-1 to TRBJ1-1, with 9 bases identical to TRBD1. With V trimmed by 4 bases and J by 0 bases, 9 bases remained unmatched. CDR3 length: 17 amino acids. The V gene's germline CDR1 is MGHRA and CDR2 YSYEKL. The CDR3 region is CASSPIRTGDLNTEAFF. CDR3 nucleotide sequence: TGCGCCAGCAGCCCAATTAGGACAGGGGACTTGAACACTGAAGCTTTCTTT.

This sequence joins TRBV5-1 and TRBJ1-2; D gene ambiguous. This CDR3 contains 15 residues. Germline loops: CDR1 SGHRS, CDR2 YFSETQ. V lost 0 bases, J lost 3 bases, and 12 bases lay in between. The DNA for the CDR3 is TGCGCCAGCAGCTTGGACTACCCAAAACACTATGGCTACACCTTC. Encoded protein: CASSLDYPKHYGYTF.

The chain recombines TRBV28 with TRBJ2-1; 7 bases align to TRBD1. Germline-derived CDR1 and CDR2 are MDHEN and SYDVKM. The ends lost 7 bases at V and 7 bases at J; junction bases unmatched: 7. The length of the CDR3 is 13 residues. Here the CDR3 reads CASTRTTGNEQFF. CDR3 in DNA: TGTGCCAGCACCCGAACGACAGGGAATGAGCAGTTCTTC.

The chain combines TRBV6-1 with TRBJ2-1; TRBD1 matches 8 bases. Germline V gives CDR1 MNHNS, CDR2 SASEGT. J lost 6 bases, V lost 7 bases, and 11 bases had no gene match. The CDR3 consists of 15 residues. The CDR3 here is CASTYGQGSSNEQFF. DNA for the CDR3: TGTGCCAGCACATACGGACAGGGATCTTCCAATGAGCAGTTCTTC.

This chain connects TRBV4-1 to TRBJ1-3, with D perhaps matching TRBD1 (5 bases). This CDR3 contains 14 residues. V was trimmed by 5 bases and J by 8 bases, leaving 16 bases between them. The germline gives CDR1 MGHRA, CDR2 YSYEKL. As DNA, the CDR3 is TGCGCCAGCAGCTCAAGTGGATGGGGCCACACCATATATTTT. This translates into CASSSSGWGHTIYF.

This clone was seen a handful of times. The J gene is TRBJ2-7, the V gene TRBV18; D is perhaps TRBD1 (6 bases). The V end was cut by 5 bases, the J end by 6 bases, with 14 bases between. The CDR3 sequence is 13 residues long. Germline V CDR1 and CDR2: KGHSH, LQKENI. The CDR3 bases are TGTGCCAGCTCATTACAGGACAGTCGCGAGCAGTACTTC. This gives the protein CASSLQDSREQYF.

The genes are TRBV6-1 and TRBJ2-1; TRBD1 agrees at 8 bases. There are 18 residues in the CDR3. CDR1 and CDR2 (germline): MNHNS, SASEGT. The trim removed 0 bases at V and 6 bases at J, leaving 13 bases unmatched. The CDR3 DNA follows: TGTGCCAGCAGTGAAGCTGGGCGGCCGGGACAGGCCTTCAATGAGCAGTTCTTC. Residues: CASSEAGRPGQAFNEQFF.

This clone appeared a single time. CDR3 region: CASSLSSSVGYEQYF. The CDR3 DNA is TGTGCCAGCAGCTTGTCTTCTAGCGTCGGTTACGAGCAGTACTTC. This chain links TRBV5-4 with TRBJ2-7, with D tentatively TRBD2 (6 bases). The CDR3 spans 15 residues. Germline V gene sequence: CDR1 SGHNT, CDR2 YYREEE (reference sequence). Trimming took off 1 base at V and 4 bases at J, with 15 bases between the two ends.

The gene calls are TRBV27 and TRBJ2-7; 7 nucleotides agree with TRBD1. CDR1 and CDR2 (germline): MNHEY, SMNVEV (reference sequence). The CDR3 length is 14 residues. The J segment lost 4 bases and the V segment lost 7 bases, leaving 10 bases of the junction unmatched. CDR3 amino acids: CASTSSTGAYEQYF. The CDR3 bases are TGTGCCAGCACTTCTTCTACAGGGGCTTACGAGCAGTACTTC.